This T cell receptor (beta chain) appears in the sequencing data of a study of CD4+ T cells in melanoma. Findings of the study overall: CD8+ T cell, macrophage and B cell function reportedly correlated with neoantigen-specific CD4+ T cells.

A note on this clone: The antigen remains undetermined.

The data were produced by immunoSEQ multiplex PCR, yet TCRdb's version contains in-frame clones alone and is incomplete. Of about 10,000 clones in the sample, 55% to 65% were seen once. Germline V CDR1 and CDR2: SGHRS, YFSETQ. The CDR3 is 18 amino acids. With V trimmed by 3 bases and J by 2 bases, 8 bases remained unmatched. The sample taken for sequencing was cells from a culture (not recorded whether cultured in vitro). The chain is built from TRBV5-1 and TRBJ2-3; 14 bases are a match to TRBD2. This clonotype was obtained from a human donor with melanoma. The DNA for the CDR3 is TGCGCCAGCAGCTCCGTCCCGGGACTAGCGGGGGTCACAGATACGCAGTATTTT. Translating gives CASSSVPGLAGVTDTQYF.